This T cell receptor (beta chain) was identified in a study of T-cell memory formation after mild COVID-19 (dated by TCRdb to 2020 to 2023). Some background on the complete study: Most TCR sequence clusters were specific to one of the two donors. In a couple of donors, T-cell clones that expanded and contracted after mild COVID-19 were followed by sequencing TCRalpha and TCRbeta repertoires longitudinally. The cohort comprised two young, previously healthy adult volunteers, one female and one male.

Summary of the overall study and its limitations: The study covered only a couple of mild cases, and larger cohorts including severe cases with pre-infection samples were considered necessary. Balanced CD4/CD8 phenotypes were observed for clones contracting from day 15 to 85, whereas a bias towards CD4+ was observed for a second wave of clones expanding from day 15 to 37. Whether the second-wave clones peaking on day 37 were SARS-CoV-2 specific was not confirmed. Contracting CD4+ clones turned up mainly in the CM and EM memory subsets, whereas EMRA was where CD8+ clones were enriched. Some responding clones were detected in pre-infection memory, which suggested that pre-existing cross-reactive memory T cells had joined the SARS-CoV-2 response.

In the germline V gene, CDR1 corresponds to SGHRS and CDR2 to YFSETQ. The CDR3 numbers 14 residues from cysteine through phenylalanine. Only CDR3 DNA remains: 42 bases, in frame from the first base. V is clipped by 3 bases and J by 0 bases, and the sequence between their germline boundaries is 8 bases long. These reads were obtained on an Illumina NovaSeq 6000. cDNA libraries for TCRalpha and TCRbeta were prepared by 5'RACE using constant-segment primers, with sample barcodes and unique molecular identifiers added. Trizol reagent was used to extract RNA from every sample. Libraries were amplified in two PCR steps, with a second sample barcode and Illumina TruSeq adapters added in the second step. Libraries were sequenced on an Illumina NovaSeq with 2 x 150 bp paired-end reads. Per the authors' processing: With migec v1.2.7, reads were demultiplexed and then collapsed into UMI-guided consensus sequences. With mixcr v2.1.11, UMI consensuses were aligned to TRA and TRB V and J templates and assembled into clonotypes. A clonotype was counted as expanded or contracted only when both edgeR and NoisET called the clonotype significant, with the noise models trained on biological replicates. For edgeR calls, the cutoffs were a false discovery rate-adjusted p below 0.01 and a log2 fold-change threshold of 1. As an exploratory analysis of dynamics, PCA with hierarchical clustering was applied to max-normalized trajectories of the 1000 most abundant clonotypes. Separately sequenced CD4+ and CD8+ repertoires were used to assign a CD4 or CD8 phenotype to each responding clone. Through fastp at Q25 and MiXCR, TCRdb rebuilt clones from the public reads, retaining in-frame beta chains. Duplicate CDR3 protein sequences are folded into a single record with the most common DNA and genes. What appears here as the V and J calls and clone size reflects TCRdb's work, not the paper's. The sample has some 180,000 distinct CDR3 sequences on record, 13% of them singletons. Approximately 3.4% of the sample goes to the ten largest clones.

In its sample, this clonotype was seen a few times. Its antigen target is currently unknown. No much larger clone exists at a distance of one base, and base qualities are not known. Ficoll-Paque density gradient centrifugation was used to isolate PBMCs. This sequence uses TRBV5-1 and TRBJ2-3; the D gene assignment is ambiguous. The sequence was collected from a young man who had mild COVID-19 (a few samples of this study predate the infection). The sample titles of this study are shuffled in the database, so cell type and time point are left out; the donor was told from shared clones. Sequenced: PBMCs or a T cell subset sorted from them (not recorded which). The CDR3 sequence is CASSSTVSTDTQYF. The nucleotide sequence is TGCGCCAGCAGCTCCACAGTAAGCACAGATACGCAGTATTTT. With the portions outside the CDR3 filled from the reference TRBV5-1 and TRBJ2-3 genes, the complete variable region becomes KAGVTQTPRYLIKTRGQQVTLSCSPISGHRSVSWYQQTPGQGLQFLFEYFSETQRNKGNFPGRFSGRQFSNSRSEMNVSTLELGDSALYLCASSSTVSTDTQYFGPGTRLTVL.